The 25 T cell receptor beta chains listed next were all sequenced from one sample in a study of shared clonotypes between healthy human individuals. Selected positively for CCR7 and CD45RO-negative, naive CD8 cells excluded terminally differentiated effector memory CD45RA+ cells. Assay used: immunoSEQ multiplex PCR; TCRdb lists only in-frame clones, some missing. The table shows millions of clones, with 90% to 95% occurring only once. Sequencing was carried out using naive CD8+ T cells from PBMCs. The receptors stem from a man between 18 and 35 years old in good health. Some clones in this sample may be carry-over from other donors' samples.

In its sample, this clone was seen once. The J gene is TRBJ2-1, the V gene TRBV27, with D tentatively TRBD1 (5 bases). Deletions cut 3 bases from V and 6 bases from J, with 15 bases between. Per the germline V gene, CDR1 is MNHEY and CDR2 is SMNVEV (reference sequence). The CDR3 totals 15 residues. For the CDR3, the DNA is TGTGCCAGCAGTTTTAGGGGCTACTGGTTCAATGAGCAGTTCTTC. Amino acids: CASSFRGYWFNEQFF.

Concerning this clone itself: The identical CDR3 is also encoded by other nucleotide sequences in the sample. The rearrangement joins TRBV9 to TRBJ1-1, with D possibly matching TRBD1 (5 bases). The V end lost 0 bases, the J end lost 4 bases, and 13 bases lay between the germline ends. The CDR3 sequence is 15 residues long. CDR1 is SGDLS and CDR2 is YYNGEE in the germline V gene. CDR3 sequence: CASSVGRGGGTEAFF. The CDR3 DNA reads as TGTGCCAGCAGCGTAGGCCGGGGCGGGGGCACTGAAGCTTTCTTT.

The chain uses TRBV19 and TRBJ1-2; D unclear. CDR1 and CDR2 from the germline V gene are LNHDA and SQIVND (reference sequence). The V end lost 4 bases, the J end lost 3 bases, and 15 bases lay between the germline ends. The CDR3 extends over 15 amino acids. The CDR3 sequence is CASSTTSIGDYGYTF. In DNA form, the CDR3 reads TGTGCCAGTAGTACGACATCGATCGGGGACTATGGCTACACCTTC.

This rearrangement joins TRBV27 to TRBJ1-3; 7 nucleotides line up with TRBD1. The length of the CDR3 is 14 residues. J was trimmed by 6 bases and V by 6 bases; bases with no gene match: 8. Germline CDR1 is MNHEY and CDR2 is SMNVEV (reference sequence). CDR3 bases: TGTGCCAGCAGCCACCGACAGGGCGCAAACACCATATATTTT. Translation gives CASSHRQGANTIYF.

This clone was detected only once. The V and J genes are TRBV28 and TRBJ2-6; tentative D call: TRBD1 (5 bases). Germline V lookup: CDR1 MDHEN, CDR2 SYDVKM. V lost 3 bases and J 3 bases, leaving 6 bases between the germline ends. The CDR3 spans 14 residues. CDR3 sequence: CASSFRVGANVLTF. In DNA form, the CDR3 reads TGTGCCAGCAGTTTCAGGGTTGGGGCCAACGTCCTGACTTTC.

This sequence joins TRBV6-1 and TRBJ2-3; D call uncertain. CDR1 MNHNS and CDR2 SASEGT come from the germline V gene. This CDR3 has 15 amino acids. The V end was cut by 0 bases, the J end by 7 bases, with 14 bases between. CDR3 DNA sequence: TGTGCCAGCAGTGAAGCCCCGGACGTCTCCCATACGCAGTATTTT. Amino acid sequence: CASSEAPDVSHTQYF.

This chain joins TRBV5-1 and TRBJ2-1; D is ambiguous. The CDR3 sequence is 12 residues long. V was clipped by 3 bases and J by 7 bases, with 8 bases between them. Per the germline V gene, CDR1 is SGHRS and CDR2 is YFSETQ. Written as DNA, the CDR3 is TGCGCCAGCAGCTACTACAAGAATGAGCAGTTCTTC. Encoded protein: CASSYYKNEQFF.

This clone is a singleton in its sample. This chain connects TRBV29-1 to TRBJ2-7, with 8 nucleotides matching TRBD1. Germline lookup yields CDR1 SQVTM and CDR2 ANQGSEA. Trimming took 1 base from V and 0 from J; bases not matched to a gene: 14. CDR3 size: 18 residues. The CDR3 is CSVEVAEAPTGGSYEQYF. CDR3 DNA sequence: TGCAGCGTTGAAGTTGCCGAAGCGCCCACAGGGGGCTCCTACGAGCAGTACTTC.

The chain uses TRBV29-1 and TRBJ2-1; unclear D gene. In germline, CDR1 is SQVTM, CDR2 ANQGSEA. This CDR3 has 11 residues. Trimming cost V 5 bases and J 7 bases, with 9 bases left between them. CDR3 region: CSVRVGNEQFF. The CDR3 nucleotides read TGCAGCGTTCGAGTGGGGAATGAGCAGTTCTTC.

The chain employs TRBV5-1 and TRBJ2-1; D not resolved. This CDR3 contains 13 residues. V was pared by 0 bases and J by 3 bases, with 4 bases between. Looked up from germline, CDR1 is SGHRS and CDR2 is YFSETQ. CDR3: CASSLENYNEQFF. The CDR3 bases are TGCGCCAGCAGCTTGGAAAACTACAATGAGCAGTTCTTC.

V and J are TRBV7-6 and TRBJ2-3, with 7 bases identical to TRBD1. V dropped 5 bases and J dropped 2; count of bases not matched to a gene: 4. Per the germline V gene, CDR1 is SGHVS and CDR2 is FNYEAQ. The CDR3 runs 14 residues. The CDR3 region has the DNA TGTGCCAGCAGCATTGACAGGGCCACAGATACGCAGTATTTT. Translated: CASSIDRATDTQYF. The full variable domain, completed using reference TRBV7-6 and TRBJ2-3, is GAGVSQSPRYKVTKRGQDVALRCDPISGHVSLYWYRQALGQGPEFLTYFNYEAQQDKSGLPNDRFSAERPEGSISTLTIQRTEQRDSAMYRCASSIDRATDTQYFGPGTRLTVL.

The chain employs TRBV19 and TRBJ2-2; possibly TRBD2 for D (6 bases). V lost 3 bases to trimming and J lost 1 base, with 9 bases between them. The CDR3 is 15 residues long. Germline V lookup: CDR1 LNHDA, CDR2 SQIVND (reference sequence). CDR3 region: CASSMRDLNTGELFF. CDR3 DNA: TGTGCCAGTAGTATGCGGGACCTGAACACCGGGGAGCTGTTTTTT.

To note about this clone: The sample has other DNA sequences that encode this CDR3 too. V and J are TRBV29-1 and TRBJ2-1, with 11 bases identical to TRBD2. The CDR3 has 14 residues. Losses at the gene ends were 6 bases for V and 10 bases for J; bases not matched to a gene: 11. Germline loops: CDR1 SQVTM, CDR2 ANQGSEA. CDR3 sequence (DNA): TGCAGCGTGGGCGGGCTAGCGGGAGGAGGAGAGCAGTTCTTC. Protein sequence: CSVGGLAGGGEQFF.

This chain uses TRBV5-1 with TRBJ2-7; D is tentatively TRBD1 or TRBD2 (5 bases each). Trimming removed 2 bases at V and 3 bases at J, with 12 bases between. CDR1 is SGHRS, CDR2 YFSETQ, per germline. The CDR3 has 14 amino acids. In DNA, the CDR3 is TGCGCCAGCAGCTTCCGGGACCCAAACTACGAGCAGTACTTC. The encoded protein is CASSFRDPNYEQYF. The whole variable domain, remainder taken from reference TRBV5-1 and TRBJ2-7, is KAGVTQTPRYLIKTRGQQVTLSCSPISGHRSVSWYQQTPGQGLQFLFEYFSETQRNKGNFPGRFSGRQFSNSRSEMNVSTLELGDSALYLCASSFRDPNYEQYFGPGTRLTVT.

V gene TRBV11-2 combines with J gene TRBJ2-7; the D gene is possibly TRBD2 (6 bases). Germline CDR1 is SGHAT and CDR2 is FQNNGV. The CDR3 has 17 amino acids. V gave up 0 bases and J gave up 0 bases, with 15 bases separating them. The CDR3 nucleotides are TGTGCCAGCAGCTTAGATCTCCTAGCGCAGAACTCCTACGAGCAGTACTTC. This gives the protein CASSLDLLAQNSYEQYF.

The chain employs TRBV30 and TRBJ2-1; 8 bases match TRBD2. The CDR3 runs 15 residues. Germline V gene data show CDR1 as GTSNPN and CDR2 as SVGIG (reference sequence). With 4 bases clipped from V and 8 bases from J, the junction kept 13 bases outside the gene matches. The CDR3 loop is CAWTPGQREYYEQFF. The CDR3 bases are TGTGCCTGGACCCCAGGGCAGCGGGAGTATTATGAGCAGTTCTTC.

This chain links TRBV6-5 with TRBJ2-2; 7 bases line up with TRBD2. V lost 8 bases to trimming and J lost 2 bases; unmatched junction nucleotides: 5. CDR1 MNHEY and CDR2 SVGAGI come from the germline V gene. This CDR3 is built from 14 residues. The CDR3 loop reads CASSLARNTGELFF. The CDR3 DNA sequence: TGTGCCAGCTCACTAGCGAGAAACACCGGGGAGCTGTTTTTT.

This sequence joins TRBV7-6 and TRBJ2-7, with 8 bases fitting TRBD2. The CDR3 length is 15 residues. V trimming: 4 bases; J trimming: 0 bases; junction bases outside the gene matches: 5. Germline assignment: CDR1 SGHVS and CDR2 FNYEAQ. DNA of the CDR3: TGTGCCAGCAGCTCGGTAGCGGGACTCTCCTACGAGCAGTACTTC. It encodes CASSSVAGLSYEQYF.

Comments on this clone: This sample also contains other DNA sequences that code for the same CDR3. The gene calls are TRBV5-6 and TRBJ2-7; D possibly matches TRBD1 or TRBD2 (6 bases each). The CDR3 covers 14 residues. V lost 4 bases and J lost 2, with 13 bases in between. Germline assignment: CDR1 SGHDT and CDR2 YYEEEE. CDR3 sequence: CASSLGGNPYEQYF. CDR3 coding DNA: TGTGCCAGCAGCCTGGGGGGCAACCCCTACGAGCAGTACTTC.

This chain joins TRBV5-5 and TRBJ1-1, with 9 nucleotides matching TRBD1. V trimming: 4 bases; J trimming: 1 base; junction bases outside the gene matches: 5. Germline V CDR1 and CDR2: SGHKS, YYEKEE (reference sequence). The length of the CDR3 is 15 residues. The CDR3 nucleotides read TGTGCCAGCAGCCCGGGGGACAGGGAGAACACTGAAGCTTTCTTT. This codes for CASSPGDRENTEAFF.

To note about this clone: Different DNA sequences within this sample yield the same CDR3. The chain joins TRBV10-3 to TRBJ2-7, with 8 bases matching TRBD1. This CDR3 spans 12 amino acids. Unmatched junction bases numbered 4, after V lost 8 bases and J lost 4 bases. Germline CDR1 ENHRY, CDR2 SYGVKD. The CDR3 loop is CAIRTGTYEQYF. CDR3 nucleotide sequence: TGTGCCATCCGGACAGGGACTTACGAGCAGTACTTC.

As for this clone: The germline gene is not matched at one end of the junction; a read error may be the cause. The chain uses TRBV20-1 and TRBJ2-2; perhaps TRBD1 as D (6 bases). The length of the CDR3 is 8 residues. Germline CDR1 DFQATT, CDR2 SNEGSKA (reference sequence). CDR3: CSAGKQGW. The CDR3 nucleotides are TGCAGTGCTGGAAAACAGGGATGG.

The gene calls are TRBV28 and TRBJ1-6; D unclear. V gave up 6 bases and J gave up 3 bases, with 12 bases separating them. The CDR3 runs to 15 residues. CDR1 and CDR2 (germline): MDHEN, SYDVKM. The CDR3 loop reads CASRRAGRYNSPLHF. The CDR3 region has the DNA TGTGCCAGCAGGAGGGCAGGCCGCTATAATTCACCCCTCCACTTT.

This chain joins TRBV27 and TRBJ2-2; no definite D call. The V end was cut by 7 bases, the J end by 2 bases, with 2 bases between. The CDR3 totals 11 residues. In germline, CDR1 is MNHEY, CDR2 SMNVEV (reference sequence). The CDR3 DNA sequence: TGTGCCAGCAACAACACCGGGGAGCTGTTTTTT. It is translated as CASNNTGELFF.

CDR3 coding DNA: TGTGCCAGCAGCCTGGCGGACAGGGGCTACGAGCAGTACTTC. Protein product: CASSLADRGYEQYF. The chain links TRBV11-3 to TRBJ2-7; 9 bases map to TRBD1. CDR3 length: 14 amino acids. In germline, CDR1 is SGHNT, CDR2 YENEEA. V shed 5 bases, J shed 3 bases, and the junction held 5 bases outside the gene matches.